These 10 T cell receptor beta chains were all obtained from the same sample, sequenced in a study of identical twins. MiXCR, run by TCRdb on the 5' RACE reads, gives a single entry per CDR3 protein. This sample has about 890,000 distinct CDR3 sequences, with around an eighth found just once. These data also formed part of another study, on yellow fever vaccine responses in identical twins.

Sequenced input: PBMCs. These receptors were obtained from a woman aged 18 to 35 in good health.

This clonotype was found many times. This rearrangement joins TRBV5-1 to TRBJ2-3, with 9 bases that match TRBD2. Trimming at V came to 2 bases and at J to 0 bases, leaving 1 base not matched to a gene. This CDR3 is 15 amino acids long. The germline CDR1 and CDR2 sequences are SGHRS and YFSETQ. The CDR3 here is CASSFSGSSTDTQYF. In nucleotides, the CDR3 is TGCGCCAGCAGCTTTAGCGGGAGTAGCACAGATACGCAGTATTTT.

V and J are TRBV7-9 and TRBJ1-1; no clear D. Trimming pared 4 bases from V and 7 bases from J, leaving 13 bases between. CDR1 and CDR2 (germline): SEHNR, FQNEAQ (reference sequence). This CDR3 is built from 13 residues. CDR3 coding DNA: TGTGCCAGCAGCTCCGCCCTGCCGAATGAAGCTTTCTTT. The encoded protein is CASSSALPNEAFF. The full variable domain, its missing parts supplied by reference TRBV7-9 and TRBJ1-1, is DTGVSQNPRHKITKRGQNVTFRCDPISEHNRLYWYRQTLGQGPEFLTYFQNEAQLEKSRLLSDRFSAERPKGSFSTLEIQRTEQGDSAMYLCASSSALPNEAFFGQGTRLTVV.

This clonotype has a count of ten or more. The genes are TRBV12-3 or TRBV12-4 and TRBJ2-3; TRBD2 aligns across 8 bases. V lost 5 bases to trimming and J lost 6 bases; unmatched junction nucleotides: 13. CDR3 length: 16 residues. The DNA of the CDR3 is TGTGCCAGCAGTCCAACAGATAGCGGGATCCGGGATACGCAGTATTTT. Translated: CASSPTDSGIRDTQYF.

The chain combines TRBV20-1 with TRBJ2-6, with 7 bases that match TRBD2. Losses at the gene ends were 3 bases for V and 0 bases for J; bases not matched to a gene: 5. Per the germline V gene, CDR1 is DFQATT and CDR2 is SNEGSKA (reference sequence). The CDR3 length is 16 residues. The CDR3, as DNA: TGCAGTGCTAGCCGGCGGGGGAGCTCTGGGGCCAACGTCCTGACTTTC. This codes for CSASRRGSSGANVLTF.

This clonotype was counted only a few times. J is TRBJ2-5 and V is TRBV6-1; D ambiguous. Trimming shortened V by 2 bases and J by 1 base, and 8 bases separated the two germline ends. Germline CDR1 MNHNS, CDR2 SASEGT. The CDR3 loop spans 14 amino acids. CDR3 coding DNA: TGTGCCAGCAGTGAATTATTTGGCCAAGAGACCCAGTACTTC. Translating it yields CASSELFGQETQYF.

This clonotype was seen more than once but under ten times. This CDR3 is CASSHGGSDTQYF. The CDR3, as DNA: TGTGCCAGCAGCCATGGGGGGTCAGATACGCAGTATTTT. The V and J genes are TRBV7-9 and TRBJ2-3; D may be TRBD2 (6 bases). V shed 5 bases and J shed 4 bases, with 10 bases lying between them. Per germline, CDR1 SEHNR and CDR2 FQNEAQ (reference sequence). CDR3 length: 13 residues.

This sequence joins TRBV4-2 and TRBJ2-1; 12 positions match TRBD2. CDR3 size: 21 residues. After removal of 1 base from V and 4 bases from J, the junction contained 17 bases not matched to a gene. Germline CDR1 reads LGHNA; CDR2 reads YNFKEQ. The CDR3 DNA reads as TGTGCCAGCAGCCAAGGCCTTTTACAGGTCCAACTAGCGGGAGGTTACAATGAGCAGTTCTTC. Translation: CASSQGLLQVQLAGGYNEQFF.

Only a few counts were recorded for this clonotype. This chain connects TRBV5-1 to TRBJ2-5; 10 nucleotides align to TRBD1. With V trimmed by 3 bases and J by 5 bases, 7 bases remained unmatched. CDR3 length: 15 amino acids. Germline CDR1 reads SGHRS; CDR2 reads YFSETQ. DNA for the CDR3: TGCGCCAGCAGCTCCGGGACAGGGGAACGGGAGACCCAGTACTTC. Amino acid sequence: CASSSGTGERETQYF.

This clonotype has ten or more counts. The CDR3 is CASSFIYTEAFF. CDR3 DNA sequence: TGTGCCAGCAGCTTCATTTATACTGAAGCTTTCTTT. V usage is TRBV7-9 and J usage is TRBJ1-1, with no clear D. The CDR3 length is 12 residues. Trimming shortened V by 3 bases and J by 5 bases, and 7 bases separated the two germline ends. The germline CDR1 and CDR2 sequences are SEHNR and FQNEAQ (reference sequence).

J is TRBJ2-7 and V is TRBV20-1; D may match TRBD1 or TRBD2 (7 bases each). CDR1 and CDR2 (germline): DFQATT, SNEGSKA (reference sequence). V lost 0 bases and J 6 bases, leaving 18 bases between the germline ends. This CDR3 region has 15 residues. The chain's CDR3 is CSAREGRGTVGEQYF. The CDR3 nucleotides read TGCAGTGCTAGAGAGGGGAGGGGGACAGTGGGCGAGCAGTACTTC.